What follows are 27 T cell receptor beta chains derived from one specimen sequenced in a study of cytomegalovirus exposure and HLA in healthy donors. Clones were read by immunoSEQ multiplex PCR, and TCRdb kept only the in-frame ones, dropping some. Of about 130,000 clones listed, 85% to 90% are singletons. Sequencing was performed on PBMCs. The source is a woman in her 30s in good health and CMV-seropositive.

This chain connects TRBV7-3 to TRBJ2-5; the match to TRBD2 covers 8 bases. V dropped 1 base and J dropped 5; count of bases not matched to a gene: 6. The CDR3 is 15 amino acids. The V gene's germline CDR1 is SGHTA and CDR2 FQGTGA. The CDR3 loop is CASSLNRASGETQYF. CDR3 coding DNA: TGTGCCAGCAGCTTAAACCGGGCTAGCGGGGAGACCCAGTACTTC.

This chain connects TRBV6-7 to TRBJ1-6, with no clear D. TRBV6-7 is an ORF, with its function uncertain. Deletions cut 5 bases from V and 7 bases from J, with 15 bases between. The CDR3 consists of 15 residues. DNA of the CDR3: TGTGCCAGCAGTCCCTTCGCGGGAAGAAATTCACCCCTCCACTTT. Translation gives CASSPFAGRNSPLHF.

The gene calls are TRBV27 and TRBJ1-5; 9 nucleotides match TRBD1. Per the germline V gene, CDR1 is MNHEY and CDR2 is SMNVEV (reference sequence). The V gene end was trimmed by 4 bases and the J gene end by 0 bases; junction bases not matched to a gene: 4. CDR3 size: 16 residues. In DNA form, the CDR3 reads TGTGCCAGCAGTTCCGGGACAGGGTTTAGCAATCAGCCCCAGCATTTT. This gives the protein CASSSGTGFSNQPQHF.

This chain connects TRBV28 to TRBJ1-1, with D maybe TRBD1 (6 bases). The germline gives CDR1 MDHEN, CDR2 SYDVKM. The CDR3 is made up of 14 amino acids. V was cut by 7 bases and J by 5 bases, with 17 bases left in between. As DNA, the CDR3 is TGTGCCAGCACCTTACAGGGATCGAGAACTGAAGCTTTCTTT. Its translation: CASTLQGSRTEAFF.

The rearrangement uses TRBV28 and TRBJ1-6; 7 bases are shared with TRBD1. This CDR3 spans 17 amino acids. The V gene's germline CDR1 is MDHEN and CDR2 SYDVKM. V was clipped by 10 bases and J by 4 bases; unmatched bases: 16. The CDR3 DNA is TGTGCCATCCGACAAAACAGGGGAAGGAGGTATAATTCACCCCTCCACTTT. Residues: CAIRQNRGRRYNSPLHF.

V gene TRBV25-1 combines with J gene TRBJ2-1; D possibly corresponds to TRBD1 (7 bases). The germline CDR1 and CDR2 sequences are MGHDK and SYGVNS. CDR3 size: 15 residues. Trimming pared 7 bases from V and 7 bases from J, leaving 20 bases between. The CDR3 sequence: CASTSGGLVSNEQFF. CDR3 DNA sequence: TGTGCCAGCACCTCAGGGGGGTTAGTTTCTAATGAGCAGTTCTTC. Using reference TRBV25-1 and TRBJ2-1 for the parts outside the CDR3, the full variable domain is EADIYQTPRYLVIGTGKKITLECSQTMGHDKMYWYQQDPGMELHLIHYSYGVNSTEKGDLSSESTVSRIRTEHFPLTLESARPSHTSQYLCASTSGGLVSNEQFFGPGTRLTVL.

At least ten counts were recorded for this clone. The rearrangement uses TRBV7-8 and TRBJ2-2; 8 bases match TRBD2. This CDR3 has 15 residues. The V and J ends lost 2 bases and 5 bases, in that order; junction bases with no gene match: 4. The germline gives CDR1 SGHVS, CDR2 FQNEAQ. As DNA, the CDR3 is TGTGCCAGCAGCTTATGGGAGCGGGGGACCGGGGAGCTGTTTTTT. Amino acid sequence: CASSLWERGTGELFF.

The chain carries TRBV18 and TRBJ2-7; TRBD1 matches 7 bases. The CDR3 has 14 residues. The J segment lost 3 bases and the V segment lost 2 bases, leaving 4 bases of the junction unmatched. CDR1 and CDR2 (germline): KGHSH, LQKENI. Here the CDR3 reads CASSPGGQSYEQYF. The CDR3 DNA reads as TGTGCCAGCTCACCAGGGGGACAGAGCTACGAGCAGTACTTC.

The count of this clone is one. V usage is TRBV7-9 and J usage is TRBJ2-3; D is uncertain. The CDR3 length is 12 residues. Looked up from germline, CDR1 is SEHNR and CDR2 is FQNEAQ (reference sequence). Trimming left V 2 bases short and J 4 bases short, with 4 bases between. CDR3 nucleotides: TGTGCCAGCAGCTTACAGGCAGATACGCAGTATTTT. Protein sequence: CASSLQADTQYF.

This sequence joins TRBV6-1 and TRBJ2-5, with D possibly TRBD1 on 5 matching bases. V was shortened by 7 bases and J by 4 bases, with 19 bases between the two germline ends. Germline-derived CDR1 and CDR2 are MNHNS and SASEGT. The CDR3 runs 15 residues. The CDR3 DNA reads TGTGCCAGCACCGAAGGGGCCCTAAGTGGAGAGACCCAGTACTTC. It encodes CASTEGALSGETQYF.

This clone appeared a single time. The rearrangement links TRBV5-1 to TRBJ2-1; 9 positions match TRBD2. The CDR3 sequence is 16 residues long. Germline CDR1 and CDR2: SGHRS and YFSETQ. Unmatched junction bases numbered 9, after V lost 0 bases and J lost 8 bases. CDR3 sequence reads: CASSLVMGLASDEQFF. For the CDR3, the DNA is TGCGCCAGCAGCTTGGTAATGGGACTAGCTTCCGATGAGCAGTTCTTC.

The rearrangement links TRBV18 to TRBJ2-5; the match to TRBD2 covers 9 bases. The CDR3 covers 16 residues. The ends lost 3 bases at V and 0 bases at J; junction bases unmatched: 5. Germline V gene lookup returns CDR1 KGHSH and CDR2 LQKENI. The CDR3 protein is CASSPLAGGNQETQYF. In DNA, the CDR3 is TGTGCCAGCTCACCTCTGGCGGGAGGGAACCAAGAGACCCAGTACTTC.

The chain links TRBV5-1 to TRBJ1-2, with TRBD1 matching 7 bases. Germline CDR1 is SGHRS and CDR2 is YFSETQ. V was pared by 0 bases and J by 8 bases, with 1 base of the junction left unmatched. This CDR3 region has 12 residues. As DNA, the CDR3 is TGCGCCAGCAGCTTGGGGACAGGCGGCTACACCTTC. Protein: CASSLGTGGYTF.

The rearrangement links TRBV6-5 to TRBJ2-7, with 12 bases identical to TRBD2. The CDR3 is 14 amino acids. CDR1 MNHEY and CDR2 SVGAGI come from the germline V gene. Trimming cost V 3 bases and J 6 bases; bases outside gene matches: 3. The CDR3 here is CASSYLAGGREQYF. The CDR3 region has the DNA TGTGCCAGCAGTTATCTAGCGGGGGGGCGCGAGCAGTACTTC.

The chain combines TRBV6-1 with TRBJ2-7; 8 positions match TRBD1. V trimming: 1 base; J trimming: 2 bases; junction bases outside the gene matches: 4. This CDR3 has 15 amino acids. From germline, CDR1 is MNHNS and CDR2 SASEGT. CDR3 sequence: CASSEGPDRAYEQYF. As DNA, the CDR3 is TGTGCCAGCAGTGAAGGCCCGGACAGGGCCTACGAGCAGTACTTC.

The chain uses TRBV21-1 and TRBJ1-4; the table assigns TRBD1, which was not confirmed against the DNA. TRBV21-1 is an annotated pseudogene. There are 17 residues in the CDR3. CDR3 sequence (DNA): TGTGCCAGCAGCACTACCAGGGGGACAGCAACTAATGAAAAACTGTTTTTT. This translates into CASSTTRGTATNEKLFF.

This clone has only a few counts. The genes are TRBV2 and TRBJ2-3; no reliable D call. The CDR3 is 12 amino acids. Germline V gene data show CDR1 as SNHLY and CDR2 as FYNNEI. With 2 bases removed from V and 5 bases from J, the gap between germline ends came to 5 bases. The CDR3: CASSESGDTQYF. The CDR3, as DNA: TGTGCCAGCAGTGAATCCGGAGATACGCAGTATTTT.

CDR3 nucleotide sequence: TGTGCCATCAGTGGGGCTACCTACGAGCAGTACTTC. Its protein product is CAISGATYEQYF. This chain connects TRBV10-3 to TRBJ2-7; D gene unclear. CDR1 ENHRY and CDR2 SYGVKD come from the germline V gene. V dropped 4 bases and J dropped 2 bases, with 6 bases sitting between them. The length of the CDR3 is 12 residues.

CDR3: CASTREGVSGANVLTF. The CDR3 coding sequence is TGTGCCAGCACCCGAGAGGGGGTCTCTGGGGCCAACGTCCTGACTTTC. This sequence joins TRBV2 and TRBJ2-6; a possible D gene is TRBD1 (6 bases). Deletions cut 7 bases from V and 0 bases from J, with 13 bases between. Germline V gene lookup returns CDR1 SNHLY and CDR2 FYNNEI. CDR3 length: 16 residues.

V is TRBV6-1 and J is TRBJ2-3; 9 nucleotides line up with TRBD1. In germline, CDR1 is MNHNS, CDR2 SASEGT. V was clipped by 4 bases and J by 2 bases; unmatched bases: 7. The CDR3 is made up of 16 amino acids. CDR3 bases: TGTGCCAGCAGTGGTACAGGGGGCTTCTACACAGATACGCAGTATTTT. Its translation is CASSGTGGFYTDTQYF.

This clone was detected only a few times. The chain employs TRBV10-2 and TRBJ1-2; 7 bases map to TRBD1. Germline CDR1 and CDR2: WSHSY and SAAADI. The CDR3 covers 16 residues. Trimming at V came to 6 bases and at J to 2 bases, leaving 12 bases not matched to a gene. The CDR3, as DNA: TGCGCCAGCAGGGGGTATGACAGGGCCGAAAACTATGGCTACACCTTC. Amino acids: CASRGYDRAENYGYTF.

This clone was counted once. This chain links TRBV18 with TRBJ2-5; D might be TRBD1 (5 bases). The V gene lost 2 bases and the J gene lost 5 bases, with 12 bases spanning the gap. Per germline, CDR1 KGHSH and CDR2 LQKENI. The length of the CDR3 is 14 residues. Written as DNA, the CDR3 is TGTGCCAGCTCACCAACCCAGGGTGCCGAGACCCAGTACTTC. It is translated as CASSPTQGAETQYF.

This clone showed up just once. V usage is TRBV6-5 and J usage is TRBJ1-5; D gene uncertain. V dropped 6 bases and J dropped 1 base, with 13 bases sitting between them. CDR1 and CDR2 (germline): MNHEY, SVGAGI. The length of the CDR3 is 15 residues. This CDR3 reads CASSPVPHSNQPQHF. The CDR3 coding sequence is TGTGCCAGCAGCCCAGTCCCCCACAGCAATCAGCCCCAGCATTTT.

The chain carries TRBV2 and TRBJ2-7, with 7 positions matching TRBD1. Germline V gene lookup returns CDR1 SNHLY and CDR2 FYNNEI. The CDR3 is made up of 14 amino acids. The J segment lost 1 base and the V segment lost 7 bases, leaving 7 bases of the junction unmatched. The CDR3 sequence is CASNPTGKSYEQYF. CDR3 in DNA: TGTGCCAGCAATCCGACAGGGAAGTCCTACGAGCAGTACTTC.

The chain uses TRBV5-4 and TRBJ2-7, with 8 bases lining up with TRBD2. Per germline, CDR1 SGHNT and CDR2 YYREEE (reference sequence). The V gene end was trimmed by 2 bases and the J gene end by 1 base; junction bases not matched to a gene: 8. The CDR3 loop spans 16 amino acids. The CDR3 region has the DNA TGTGCCAGCAGCTTCGCTAGCGGGTACCTTTCCTACGAGCAGTACTTC. As protein: CASSFASGYLSYEQYF.

This clone appeared many times. The V and J genes are TRBV5-8 and TRBJ2-2, with 7 bases lining up with TRBD2. V was clipped by 5 bases and J by 3 bases; unmatched bases: 7. From germline, CDR1 is SGHTS and CDR2 YDEGEE. CDR3 length: 15 residues. Here the CDR3 DNA reads TGTGCCAGCAGTGTCCGGGACTATCACACCGGGGAGCTGTTTTTT. The encoded protein is CASSVRDYHTGELFF.

The chain links TRBV5-6 to TRBJ2-6; D not resolved. V was trimmed by 0 bases and J by 0 bases, leaving 7 bases between them. The CDR3 totals 16 residues. Looked up from germline, CDR1 is SGHDT and CDR2 is YYEEEE. The CDR3: CASSLDSHSGANVLTF. Written as DNA, the CDR3 is TGTGCCAGCAGCTTGGACAGCCACTCTGGGGCCAACGTCCTGACTTTC.